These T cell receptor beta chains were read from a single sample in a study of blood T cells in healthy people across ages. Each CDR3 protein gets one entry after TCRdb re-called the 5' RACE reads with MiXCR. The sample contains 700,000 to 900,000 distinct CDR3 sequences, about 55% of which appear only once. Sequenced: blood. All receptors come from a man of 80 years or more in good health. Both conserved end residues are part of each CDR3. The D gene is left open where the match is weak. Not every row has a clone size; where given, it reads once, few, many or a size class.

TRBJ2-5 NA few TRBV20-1 CSAGGGPGETQYF TGCAGTGCCGGCGGTGGTCCAGGAGAGACCCAGTACTTC
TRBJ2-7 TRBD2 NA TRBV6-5 CASSPQTSGRLYF TGTGCCAGCAGTCCACAAACTAGCGGGAGATTGTACTTC
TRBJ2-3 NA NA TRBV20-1 CSAGSGDTQYF TGCAGTGCTGGGAGCGGAGATACGCAGTATTTT
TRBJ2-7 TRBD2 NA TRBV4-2 CASSQPSGSGGNYEQYF TGTGCCAGCAGCCAACCCAGCGGGAGCGGGGGAAACTACGAGCAGTACTTC
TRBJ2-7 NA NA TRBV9 CASSASIQPPPYEQYF TGTGCCAGCAGCGCATCAATCCAGCCCCCTCCCTACGAGCAGTACTTC
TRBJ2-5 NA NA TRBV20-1 CSASEISGLYQETQYF TGCAGTGCTAGTGAGATTTCTGGGTTGTACCAAGAGACCCAGTACTTC
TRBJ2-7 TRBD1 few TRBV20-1 CSARDGQGSYEQYF TGCAGTGCTAGAGATGGACAGGGCTCCTACGAGCAGTACTTC
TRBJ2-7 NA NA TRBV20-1 CSAKGPLGYEQYF TGCAGTGCTAAGGGACCGCTTGGGTACGAGCAGTACTTC
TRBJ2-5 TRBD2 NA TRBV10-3 CAISESPPGTSGRGRETQYF TGTGCCATCAGTGAGTCGCCTCCCGGGACTAGCGGGAGGGGGAGAGAGACCCAGTACTTC
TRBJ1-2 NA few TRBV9 CASSVALTGVMIYGYTF TGTGCCAGCAGCGTAGCCCTTACGGGGGTTATGATCTATGGCTACACCTTC
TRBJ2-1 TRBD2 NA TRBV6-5 CASSWTSGRAGNEQFF TGTGCCAGCAGCTGGACTAGCGGGAGGGCGGGAAATGAGCAGTTCTTC
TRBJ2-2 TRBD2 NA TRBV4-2 CASSQGESSGSLNTGELFF TGTGCCAGCAGCCAAGGAGAGTCTAGCGGGAGCCTTAACACCGGGGAGCTGTTTTTT
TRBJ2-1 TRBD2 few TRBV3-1 CASSQDLPGRDEQFF TGTGCCAGCAGCCAAGATCTTCCAGGGAGGGATGAGCAGTTCTTC
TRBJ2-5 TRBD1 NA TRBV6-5 CASSYSGQGEVETLYF TGTGCCAGCAGTTACTCGGGACAGGGAGAGGTAGAGACCCTGTACTTC